Listed here are 8 T cell receptor beta chains from one sample, sequenced in a study of Ad26.COV2.S vaccination and SARS-CoV-2 variants. The method was immunoSEQ multiplex PCR; TCRdb's version includes in-frame clones alone and lacks a portion of them. The data show fewer than 500,000 clones, with approximately 89% seen just once and over 2% held by the top ten. Treatment of the sample: roughly 18 received Ad26.COV2.S at low or high dose, single or two shots; a few received placebo; per-sample allocation not given. Sampling happened 63 days after the first vaccine or placebo injection. The source material was peripheral blood, sampled in a trial of Ad26.COV2.S vaccine versus placebo. These receptor sequences come from a person aged 18-60 years who received the Ad26.COV2.S COVID-19 vaccine or a placebo.

The CDR3 sequence: CASSLAIIWGPYGYTF. In DNA form, the CDR3 reads TGTGCCAGCAGCTTAGCCATTATTTGGGGTCCCTATGGCTACACCTTC. J is TRBJ1-2 and V is TRBV7-6, with no clear D. In germline, CDR1 is SGHVS, CDR2 FNYEAQ. V was trimmed by 0 bases and J by 4 bases, leaving 15 bases between them. The CDR3 runs to 16 residues.

The V call is TRBV7-2, the J call TRBJ1-2; no reliable D call. The CDR3 is 12 residues long. V dropped 10 bases and J dropped 4 bases, with 13 bases sitting between them. Germline-derived CDR1 and CDR2 are SGHTA and FQGNSA. The CDR3 nucleotides read TGTGCCACCCACGGCCGGTTCTATGGCTACACCTTC. It codes for CATHGRFYGYTF.

This chain joins TRBV4-2 and TRBJ2-3; D possibly matches TRBD1 or TRBD2 (5 bases each). V was shortened by 1 base and J by 6 bases, with 29 bases between the two germline ends. Germline assignment: CDR1 LGHNA and CDR2 YNFKEQ. CDR3 length: 20 amino acids. CDR3 sequence reads: CASSQVPRSYGTRGEDTQYF. As DNA, the CDR3 is TGTGCCAGCAGCCAAGTTCCGAGATCTTACGGGACCCGGGGCGAGGATACGCAGTATTTT.

This clone was seen a single time. The chain uses TRBV6-5 and TRBJ2-1; TRBD1 agrees at 7 bases. Germline trimming cut 1 base from V and 8 bases from J; bases unmatched to any gene: 11. Germline CDR1 is MNHEY and CDR2 is SVGAGI. The CDR3 extends over 16 amino acids. CDR3 loop: CASSYLGKGALDEQFF. The DNA of the CDR3 is TGTGCCAGCAGTTACTTGGGGAAGGGGGCTTTGGATGAGCAGTTCTTC.

The chain carries TRBV9 and TRBJ2-7, with 7 nucleotides matching TRBD2. V shed 6 bases and J 0 bases; nucleotides not matched to a gene: 9. Germline CDR1 is SGDLS and CDR2 is YYNGEE. The CDR3 contains 15 residues. Here the CDR3 reads CASNTGASGSYEQYF. The CDR3 DNA reads TGTGCCAGCAACACTGGGGCTAGCGGCTCCTACGAGCAGTACTTC.

The rearrangement links TRBV12-3 or TRBV12-4 to TRBJ1-5, with unresolved D. Trimming pared 1 base from V and 4 bases from J, leaving 5 bases between. CDR3 length: 13 residues. The CDR3 sequence: CASSLVSNQPQHF. CDR3 DNA: TGTGCCAGCAGTTTAGTTTCGAATCAGCCCCAGCATTTT.

V usage is TRBV7-2 and J usage is TRBJ2-3, with D perhaps matching TRBD2 (5 bases). V dropped 7 bases and J dropped 2 bases, with 13 bases sitting between them. Germline CDR1 reads SGHTA; CDR2 reads FQGNSA. The CDR3 is 14 amino acids. For the CDR3, the DNA is TGTGCCAGCAACTTCCGGGGTCCCACAGATACGCAGTATTTT. Its protein is CASNFRGPTDTQYF.

This clone was counted between two and nine times. V is TRBV9 and J is TRBJ2-2; unclear D gene. Trimming took 0 bases from V and 5 from J, leaving 8 bases between them. The germline gives CDR1 SGDLS, CDR2 YYNGEE. The CDR3 loop spans 14 amino acids. CDR3 DNA: TGTGCCAGCAGCGTAGTTTCCGTAACCGGGGAGCTGTTTTTT. This codes for CASSVVSVTGELFF.